The 8 T cell receptor beta chains below come from one sample, sequenced in a study of read filtering for tumor transcriptome and immune sequencing. The library was built from roughly 400 ng RNA with molecular barcoded adaptors for alpha/delta and beta/gamma chains. TCRdb re-called the reads with MiXCR, one entry per CDR3 protein. The repertoire holds about 46,000 distinct CDR3 sequences, with approximately 19% as singletons. Specimen: a population of CD138-negative cells sorted from bone marrow. Receptors were obtained from a donor aged 40 or over with multiple myeloma.

This clonotype has a count of ten or more. V gene TRBV29-1 combines with J gene TRBJ2-1, with TRBD2 as a possible D gene (6 bases). The germline V gene encodes CDR1 SQVTM and CDR2 ANQGSEA. Trimming took 6 bases from V and 12 from J, leaving 18 bases between them. This CDR3 has 12 amino acids. The CDR3 spells CSVGRLAVWQFF. The CDR3 DNA reads as TGCAGCGTGGGGAGGCTAGCTGTTTGGCAGTTCTTC.

This clonotype was seen ten or more times. The CDR3 coding sequence is TGCAGTGCTAGGCCCGGGACGGTGAACACTGAAGCTTTCTTT. Amino acid sequence: CSARPGTVNTEAFF. This chain uses TRBV20-1 with TRBJ1-1; weak D call: TRBD1 (5 bases). The germline V and J ends were trimmed by 3 bases and 0 bases, with 11 bases remaining between them. This CDR3 spans 14 amino acids. The germline gives CDR1 DFQATT, CDR2 SNEGSKA (reference sequence).

The chain couples TRBV14 to TRBJ2-4; D is perhaps TRBD2 (6 bases). Germline V gene sequence: CDR1 SGHDN, CDR2 FVKESK. V dropped 3 bases and J dropped 8 bases, with 14 bases sitting between them. The CDR3 totals 14 residues. CDR3 nucleotides: TGTGCCAGCAGCCAGCGGGACTGGACTGACATTCAGTACTTC. Translating it yields CASSQRDWTDIQYF.

The sample holds many counts of this clonotype. The V and J genes are TRBV19 and TRBJ2-3; unclear D gene. Germline CDR1 and CDR2: LNHDA and SQIVND (reference sequence). Trimming stripped 7 bases from V and 0 bases from J, with 2 bases between. This CDR3 comprises 11 residues. CDR3 amino acids: CASTSTDTQYF. CDR3 in DNA: TGTGCCAGTACTAGCACAGATACGCAGTATTTT.

This clonotype was picked up many times. The chain combines TRBV19 with TRBJ2-1, with TRBD1 identical over 7 bases. Per the germline V gene, CDR1 is LNHDA and CDR2 is SQIVND (reference sequence). The ends lost 3 bases at V and 4 bases at J; junction bases unmatched: 6. The CDR3 has 15 amino acids. CDR3: CASSINGQAYNEQFF. The CDR3 DNA sequence: TGTGCCAGTAGTATTAACGGACAGGCTTACAATGAGCAGTTCTTC.

Many counts were recorded for this clonotype. The chain is built from TRBV28 and TRBJ2-1; 7 bases are a match to TRBD1. The V gene's germline CDR1 is MDHEN and CDR2 SYDVKM. With V trimmed by 2 bases and J by 9 bases, 7 bases remained unmatched. The CDR3 spans 14 residues. As DNA, the CDR3 is TGTGCCAGCAGTTTAAAAGGGGGCCAGGGTGAGCAGTTCTTC. It is translated as CASSLKGGQGEQFF.

This clonotype came up many times. J is TRBJ2-5 and V is TRBV29-1; D is ambiguous. V was shortened by 4 bases and J by 2 bases, with 8 bases between the two germline ends. The germline gives CDR1 SQVTM, CDR2 ANQGSEA. The CDR3 is 12 amino acids. CDR3 coding DNA: TGCAGCGTTGTACCTAATCAAGAGACCCAGTACTTC. Its translation: CSVVPNQETQYF.

About this clonotype: Its ends do not fully match the called genes, so a read error is possible. This rearrangement joins TRBV2 to TRBJ2-1, with 7 bases aligning to TRBD2. Germline CDR1 reads SNHLY; CDR2 reads FYNNEI. The CDR3 is 16 amino acids. The CDR3, as DNA: TGTGCCGGCAGTGAGAGAAGACTAGCTTCAATGAATGAGCAGTTCTTC. Its protein product is CAGSERRLASMNEQFF.